This T cell receptor (beta chain) appears in the sequencing data of a study of cytomegalovirus exposure and HLA in healthy donors. As for the study in general: For the 300 to 400 genotyped donors, 75% to 90% fell within the Caucasian-associated ancestry cluster.

The germline V and J ends were trimmed by 0 bases and 12 bases, with 12 bases remaining between them. Germline CDR1 reads LGHNA; CDR2 reads YSLEER. The CDR3 has 13 amino acids. Primers included in the PCR were 60 Vbeta and 13 Jbeta primers. Sequencing was performed with immunoSEQ multiplex PCR; in TCRdb, only in-frame clones are kept and a portion is missing. The top ten clones hold 1.8% of a sample with around 130,000 clones, roughly 79% of them seen once. Input material: PBMCs. The rearrangement links TRBV4-3 to TRBJ2-1, with D unresolved. The sequence was obtained from a woman between 45 and 65 years old in good health and CMV-seronegative. CDR3: CASSQDRNLRQFF. The CDR3 nucleotides are TGCGCCAGCAGCCAAGATCGTAATTTGAGGCAGTTCTTC.